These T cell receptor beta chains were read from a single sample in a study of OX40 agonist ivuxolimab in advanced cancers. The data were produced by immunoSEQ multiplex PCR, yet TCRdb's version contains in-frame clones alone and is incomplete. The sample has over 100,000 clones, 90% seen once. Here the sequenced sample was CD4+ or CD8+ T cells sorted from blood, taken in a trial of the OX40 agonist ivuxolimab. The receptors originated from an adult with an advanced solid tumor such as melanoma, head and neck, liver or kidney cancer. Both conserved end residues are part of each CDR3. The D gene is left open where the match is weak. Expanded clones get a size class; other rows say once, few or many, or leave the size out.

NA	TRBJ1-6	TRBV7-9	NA	TGTGCTCAGCGGGGGGACGATAATTCACCCCTCCACTTT	CAQRGDDNSPLHF
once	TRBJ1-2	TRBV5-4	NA	TGTGCCAGCAGCTTCTCTAACTATGGCTACACCTTC	CASSFSNYGYTF
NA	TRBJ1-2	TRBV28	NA	TGTGCCAGCAGTTCAGCCGGGACCTCAACACCAAATGGCTACACCTTC	CASSSAGTSTPNGYTF
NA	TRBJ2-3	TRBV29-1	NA	TGCAGCGTTGAGGGCGGAGCCACAGATACGCAGTATTTT	CSVEGGATDTQYF
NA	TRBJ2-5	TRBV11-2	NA	TGTGCCAGCAGCTTTCGGGGCAGCCAAGAGACCCAGTACTTC	CASSFRGSQETQYF
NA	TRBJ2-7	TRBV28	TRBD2	TGTGCCAGCAGTTTCTGGGGACTAGCGGCAGCCTACGAGCAGTACTTC	CASSFWGLAAAYEQYF
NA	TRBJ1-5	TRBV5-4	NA	TGTGCCAGCAGCGACTCGGACGGGTCGGGCAATCAGCCCCAGCATTTT	CASSDSDGSGNQPQHF
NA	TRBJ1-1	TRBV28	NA	TGTGCCAGTTCAATGGCTAACACTGAAGCTTTCTTT	CASSMANTEAFF
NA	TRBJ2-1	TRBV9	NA	TGTGCCAGCAGCGTAGAGTCAGGGACTGGGGACAATGAGCAGTTCTTC	CASSVESGTGDNEQFF
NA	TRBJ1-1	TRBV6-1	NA	TGTGCCAGCAGTGAAGCCCGGTTTCTTGAAGCTTTCTTT	CASSEARFLEAFF
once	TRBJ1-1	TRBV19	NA	TGTGCCACAAGCTCGGGGTACACTGAAGCTTTCTTT	CATSSGYTEAFF
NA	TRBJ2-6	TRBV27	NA	TGTGCCAGCAGTTTATCGGGACGGCCTCCTTCTGGGGCCAACGTCCTGACTTTC	CASSLSGRPPSGANVLTF
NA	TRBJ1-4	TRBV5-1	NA	TGCGCCAGCAGCTTACGAGGGGCTAATGAAAAACTGTTTTTT	CASSLRGANEKLFF
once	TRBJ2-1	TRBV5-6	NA	TGTGCCAGCAGCTTTCTAGGCTCCTACAATGAGCAGTTCTTC	CASSFLGSYNEQFF
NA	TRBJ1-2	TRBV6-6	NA	TGTGCCAGCAGTTACGGGACGGAAAACTATGGCTACACCTTC	CASSYGTENYGYTF
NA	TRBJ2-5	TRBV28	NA	TGTGCCAGCAGACCTGACAGCTTGTGGTCCCAGTACTTC	CASRPDSLWSQYF
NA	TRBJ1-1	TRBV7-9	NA	TGTGCCAGCAGCTTACTGGGGGGCGGGAACACTGAAGCTTTCTTT	CASSLLGGGNTEAFF